This T cell receptor (beta chain) was recovered during a study of CD4+ T cells in melanoma. Unmatched junction bases numbered 6, after V lost 5 bases and J lost 5 bases. Germline values: CDR1 SGHVS, CDR2 FNYEAQ. The CDR3 is 16 amino acids. General study findings and limits: A reported correlation linked neoantigen-specific CD4+ T cells to CD8+, macrophage and B cell function. Diverse differentiation states were reported for melanoma neoantigen-specific CD4+ T cells.

As concerns this clone: Its antigen remains unknown.

Produced via immunoSEQ multiplex PCR; TCRdb's table is partial and in-frame only. Among some 110,000 clones, about 90% were seen once, and the ten largest hold about 3.3%. J is TRBJ2-3 and V is TRBV7-6, with 14 bases identical to TRBD2. Sequencing input: peripheral blood. The clonotype originates from a human donor with melanoma. The DNA for the CDR3 is TGTGCCAGCAGCCAGACTAGCGGGGGGGCCGGAGATACGCAGTATTTT. Translation gives CASSQTSGGAGDTQYF.